These T cell receptor beta chains were read from a single sample in a study of regulatory T cells in long-lasting Graves disease. A single record per CDR3 protein comes from TCRdb applying MiXCR to the multiplex PCR reads. In the table there are some 430,000 distinct CDR3 sequences, roughly 21% of which are singletons. Material: peripheral blood mononuclear cells (PBMCs), obtained when the disease was refractory, from a patient treated with antithyroid drugs. The receptors come from a female donor with Graves disease. Both conserved end residues are part of each CDR3. Fields, in order: J gene, D gene, V gene, clone size, CDR3 DNA, CDR3 protein. The D gene is left open where the match is weak. Where a row states a size, it is once, few, many or the class of an expanded clone; other rows omit it.

TRBJ2-3,TRBD1,TRBV28,NA,TGTGCCAGCAGGAGGACAGGGGGCGCAGATACGCAGTATTTT,CASRRTGGADTQYF
TRBJ1-2,TRBD1,TRBV20-1,few,TGCAGTGCTAGAGATAGGGACAGGGTCGGCTACACCTTC,CSARDRDRVGYTF
TRBJ1-1,NA,TRBV12-3/TRBV12-4,many,TGTGCCAGCAGCCCCCGAACATCGAACACTGAAGCTTTCTTT,CASSPRTSNTEAFF
TRBJ1-6,NA,TRBV19,many,TGTGCCAGTACGGGCCGTAATTCACCCCTCCACTTT,CASTGRNSPLHF
TRBJ2-2,NA,TRBV7-2,few,TGTGCCAGCAGCTCAAACCCAGCCCCGAACACCGGGGAGCTGTTTTTT,CASSSNPAPNTGELFF
TRBJ1-5,NA,TRBV6-1,many,TGTGCCAGCAGTGACAGGGTTCGGGGCAATCAGCCCCAGCATTTT,CASSDRVRGNQPQHF
TRBJ1-6,NA,TRBV10-3,few,TGTGCCATCAGTGATGGGCGGGGTGATTCACCCCTCCACTTT,CAISDGRGDSPLHF
TRBJ2-6,NA,TRBV11-2,many,TGTGCCAGCACCCTCCGTCCGGACATCTACTCTGGGGCCAACGTCCTGACTTTC,CASTLRPDIYSGANVLTF
TRBJ2-7,NA,TRBV12-3/TRBV12-4,NA,TGTGCCAGCAGCCCCCAGGGAGCACTCACCTACGAGCAGTACTTC,CASSPQGALTYEQYF
TRBJ1-2,NA,TRBV10-3,NA,TGTGCCATCAGTGGCGAAGTAAACTATGGCTACACCTTC,CAISGEVNYGYTF
TRBJ2-7,NA,TRBV5-6,NA,TGTGCCAGCAGCCTCCAGGGGAGAGCGTCCTACGAGCAGTACTTC,CASSLQGRASYEQYF
TRBJ2-4,TRBD1,TRBV15,many,TGTGCCACCAGCGGAAGGACAGGGGGCCTCCAAAACATTCAGTACTTC,CATSGRTGGLQNIQYF
TRBJ2-7,TRBD1,TRBV20-1,many,TGCAGTGCTAGAGATGGGGACAGTGCCTCCTACGAGCAGTACTTC,CSARDGDSASYEQYF
TRBJ1-2,NA,TRBV7-9,many,TGTGCCAGCAGCTTATGGGTTGAGTATGGCTACACCTTC,CASSLWVEYGYTF
TRBJ2-5,NA,TRBV11-3,NA,TGTGCCAGCAGCTTAGATCTGGTGGACACCCCTTGGGAGACCCAGTACTTC,CASSLDLVDTPWETQYF
TRBJ1-1,TRBD1,TRBV6-1,many,TGTGCCAGCAGTCAGGGGGGAGGGACAGGGCTGCCCCAAACGTTT,CASSQGGGTGLPQTF
TRBJ2-2,NA,TRBV18,NA,TGTGCCAGCTCACCGCCCTTCGGGAACACCGGGGAGCTGTTTTTT,CASSPPFGNTGELFF
TRBJ2-5,TRBD2,TRBV19,few,TGTGCCAGTACCCCGGGCTCCGGGGGGCAAGAGACCCAGTACTTC,CASTPGSGGQETQYF
TRBJ1-2,TRBD1,TRBV5-1,many,TGCGCCAGCACCTATGGGACAGGCGTTAACTATGGCTACACCTTC,CASTYGTGVNYGYTF
TRBJ1-1,NA,TRBV6-2/TRBV6-3,NA,TGTGCCAGCAGTTCCCTGGGGCAGGAGGGTGAGGCTTTCTTT,CASSSLGQEGEAFF
TRBJ2-5,TRBD2,TRBV7-9,few,TGTGCCAGCAGCTTTTATAGTCCGAGCGGGAGTAGGGAGACCCAGTACTTC,CASSFYSPSGSRETQYF
TRBJ1-2,NA,TRBV7-9,NA,TGTGCCAGCAGCCCCCTCGATGGCTACACCTTC,CASSPLDGYTF
TRBJ1-5,NA,TRBV10-3,many,TGTGCCATCAGTGTATCTATAAGCAATCAGCCCCAGCATTTT,CAISVSISNQPQHF
TRBJ1-1,TRBD1,TRBV19,NA,TGTGCCAGTTTACAGGGGAAGAACACTGAAGCTTTCTTT,CASLQGKNTEAFF
TRBJ1-4,NA,TRBV6-1,many,TGTGCCAGCAGTGAAGTCCAAGGGGAAGAAAAACTGTTTTTT,CASSEVQGEEKLFF
TRBJ1-5,NA,TRBV6-1,many,TGTGCCAGCAGTGAACGGGGGGTGATCAATCAGCCCCAGCATTTT,CASSERGVINQPQHF
TRBJ2-7,NA,TRBV7-9,NA,TGTGCCAGCAGCCAGGCGGGGACACCCCTCTACGAGCAGTACTTC,CASSQAGTPLYEQYF
TRBJ2-5,TRBD2,TRBV5-6,NA,TGTGCCAGCAGCTTGGAGGCTAGCGGGAGGGCCGGTGAGACCCAGTACTTC,CASSLEASGRAGETQYF
TRBJ1-2,NA,TRBV5-1,NA,TGCGCCAGCAGCTTAAGGGCCTCTAACTATGGCTACACCTTC,CASSLRASNYGYTF
TRBJ2-5,TRBD1,TRBV6-5,NA,TGTGCCAGCAGTTCTCCAGGGGGAAGAAGGGAGACCCAGTACTTC,CASSSPGGRRETQYF
TRBJ1-1,TRBD1,TRBV7-9,NA,TGTGCCAGCAGCCCAGCCCTCTTCAGGGGGCAAACTGAAGCTTTCTTT,CASSPALFRGQTEAFF